A selection of T cell receptor beta chains follows, all from one sample in a study of PD-L1 blockade in urothelial cancer. The table came from immunoSEQ multiplex PCR; TCRdb's copy has only in-frame clones and leaves some out. This sample has 45,000 to 55,000 clones, with more than 65% found just once. Sequences were derived from PBMCs, sampled around atezolizumab (anti-PD-L1) treatment. The receptors originated from a man between 65 and 79 years old with urothelial cancer. CDR3s include the opening cysteine and the closing phenylalanine or tryptophan. D genes are given only for firm matches. The size entry is marked missing in some rows and otherwise reads once, few, many or a size class.

D gene	clone size	V gene	J gene	CDR3 protein	CDR3 DNA
NA	few	TRBV10-3	TRBJ2-1	CAAWAGSGDNEQFF	TGTGCTGCTTGGGCGGGATCGGGGGACAATGAGCAGTTCTTC
NA	NA	TRBV9	TRBJ1-1	CASREHPTNTEAFF	TGTGCCAGCAGAGAACACCCAACGAACACTGAAGCTTTCTTT
TRBD2	NA	TRBV10-3	TRBJ2-1	CAISDGAGGHSSYNEQFF	TGTGCCATCAGTGACGGGGCGGGAGGGCACAGCTCCTACAATGAGCAGTTCTTC
NA	NA	TRBV5-1	TRBJ1-1	CASSLEVRTEAFF	TGCGCCAGCAGCTTGGAGGTGAGGACTGAAGCTTTCTTT
TRBD2	few	TRBV7-9	TRBJ2-2	CASSPIRLAGGYTGELFF	TGTGCCAGCAGCCCTATCAGACTAGCGGGAGGGTACACCGGGGAGCTGTTTTTT
TRBD2	NA	TRBV7-2	TRBJ2-3	CASSGTSGTDTQYF	TGTGCCAGCAGCGGGACTAGCGGGACAGATACGCAGTATTTT
NA	NA	TRBV28	TRBJ2-3	CASSWTVTDTQYF	TGTGCCAGCAGTTGGACTGTAACAGATACGCAGTATTTT
NA	NA	TRBV5-8	TRBJ2-5	CASSLGRGGLQETQYF	TGTGCCAGCAGCTTGGGAAGGGGAGGACTACAAGAGACCCAGTACTTC
NA	NA	TRBV5-1	TRBJ2-5	CASSPGAEETQYF	TGCGCCAGCAGCCCAGGAGCGGAAGAGACCCAGTACTTC
TRBD2	NA	TRBV27	TRBJ2-3	CASSLRLAGTTDTQYF	TGTGCCAGCAGTTTAAGACTAGCGGGGACCACAGATACGCAGTATTTT
TRBD1	few	TRBV5-1	TRBJ1-2	CASSLGTGDGYTF	TGCGCCAGCAGCTTGGGGACAGGCGACGGCTACACCTTC
NA	NA	TRBV15	TRBJ1-4	CATSREGGAANEKLFF	TGTGCCACCAGCAGAGAAGGTGGGGCAGCTAATGAAAAACTGTTTTTT